This T cell receptor (beta chain) was sequenced in a study of blood T cell repertoires in COVID-19. Study-level background: The origin of the acute and convalescent COVID-19 samples was the United States, Italy and Spain. Sample material is recorded as cDNA or gDNA derived from T cells, B-cell-depleted T cells, or PBMCs.

This clone was counted a few times. Under the authors' procedure: Reference gene primer amplification gave estimated nucleated cell counts. Clones were sequenced by immunoSEQ multiplex PCR, and TCRdb holds only the in-frame ones, with some missing. V, J and clone size reflect that table, while D and trimming were determined from the DNA. The sample comprises nearly 55,000 clones, around 78% of which are singletons, and around 14% rests with the top ten. The sequenced material came from peripheral blood. The TCR was taken from a human donor with active or convalescent COVID-19. The donor label of this sample is uncertain.

CDR3 nucleotides: TGTGCCAGCAGACCCCACGGCCGGACAGGGGGTGAAAAACTGTTTTTT. This sequence encodes CASRPHGRTGGEKLFF. This chain links TRBV27 with TRBJ1-4; 10 bases are shared with TRBD1. This CDR3 has 16 residues. The germline V gene encodes CDR1 MNHEY and CDR2 SMNVEV (reference sequence). The V gene end was trimmed by 6 bases and the J gene end by 7 bases; junction bases not matched to a gene: 11.